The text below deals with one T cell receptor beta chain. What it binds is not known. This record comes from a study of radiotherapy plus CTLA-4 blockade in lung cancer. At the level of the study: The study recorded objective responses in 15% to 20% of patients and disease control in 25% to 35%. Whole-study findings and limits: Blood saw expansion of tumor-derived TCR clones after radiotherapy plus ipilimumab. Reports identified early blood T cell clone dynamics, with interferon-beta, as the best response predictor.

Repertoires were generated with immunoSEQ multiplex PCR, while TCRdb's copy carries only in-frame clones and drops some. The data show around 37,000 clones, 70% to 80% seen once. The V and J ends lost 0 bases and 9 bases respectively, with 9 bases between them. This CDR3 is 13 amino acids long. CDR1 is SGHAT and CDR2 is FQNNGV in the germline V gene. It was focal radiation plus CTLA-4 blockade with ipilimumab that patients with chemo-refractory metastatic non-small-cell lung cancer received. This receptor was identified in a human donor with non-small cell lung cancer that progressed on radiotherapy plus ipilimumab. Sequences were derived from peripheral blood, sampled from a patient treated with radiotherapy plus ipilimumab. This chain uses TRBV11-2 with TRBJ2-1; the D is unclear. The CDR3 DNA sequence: TGTGCCAGCAGCTTAGAATTGGTTCCTGAGCAGTTCTTC. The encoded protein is CASSLELVPEQFF. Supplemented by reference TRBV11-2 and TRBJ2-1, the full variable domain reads EAGVAQSPRYKIIEKRQSVAFWCNPISGHATLYWYQQILGQGPKLLIQFQNNGVVDDSQLPKDRFSAERLKGVDSTLKIQPAKLEDSAVYLCASSLELVPEQFFGPGTRLTVL.